This record concerns one T cell receptor beta chain sequence. Its antigen is as yet unknown. The entry originates in a study of cytomegalovirus exposure and HLA in healthy donors. Notes on the study in general: Later work showed greater clonal expansion in HLA-associated TCR beta chains than in equally common others. In vitro confirmation showed three CMV-associated chains to be CMV antigen specific.

V dropped 4 bases and J dropped 3 bases, with 12 bases sitting between them. Germline CDR1 and CDR2: MNHEY and SVGAGI. The CDR3 spans 14 residues. Both 60 Vbeta primers and 13 Jbeta primers went into the PCR. Source study methods: Among the unique TCR beta chains that a later analysis counted, about 84 million in all, around 11 million were shared. Sequenced by immunoSEQ multiplex PCR; TCRdb stores in-frame clones only, minus some. V, J and clone size are those of that table, while D and trimming were read from the DNA. Of 200,000 to 250,000 clones listed, 70% to 85% are singletons. The sequencing input was PBMCs. The rearrangement joins TRBV6-5 to TRBJ1-1; D not resolved. The sequence was collected from a woman between 40 and 50 years old in good health and CMV-seronegative. The CDR3 sequence: CASSLRRRDTEAFF. In DNA, the CDR3 is TGTGCCAGCAGTTTGAGGAGGAGGGACACTGAAGCTTTCTTT.